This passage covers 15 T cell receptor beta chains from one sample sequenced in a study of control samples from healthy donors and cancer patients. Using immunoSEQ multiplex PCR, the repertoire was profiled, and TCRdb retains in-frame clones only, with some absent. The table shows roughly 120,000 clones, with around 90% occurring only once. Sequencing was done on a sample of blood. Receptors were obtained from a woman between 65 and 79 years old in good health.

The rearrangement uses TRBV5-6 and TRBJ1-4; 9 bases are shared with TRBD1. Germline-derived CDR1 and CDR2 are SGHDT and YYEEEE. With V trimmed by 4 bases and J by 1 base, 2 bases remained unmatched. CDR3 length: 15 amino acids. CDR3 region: CASSRTGVTNEKLFF. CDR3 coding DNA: TGTGCCAGCAGCCGGACAGGGGTAACTAATGAAAAACTGTTTTTT.

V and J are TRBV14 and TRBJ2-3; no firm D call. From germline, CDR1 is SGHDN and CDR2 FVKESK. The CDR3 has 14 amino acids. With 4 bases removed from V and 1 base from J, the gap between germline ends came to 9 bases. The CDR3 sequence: CASSRTLGTDTQYF. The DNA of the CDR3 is TGTGCCAGCAGCCGGACCTTGGGCACAGATACGCAGTATTTT. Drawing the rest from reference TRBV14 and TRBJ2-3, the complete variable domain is EAGVTQFPSHSVIEKGQTVTLRCDPISGHDNLYWYRRVMGKEIKFLLHFVKESKQDESGMPNNRFLAERTGGTYSTLKVQPAELEDSGVYFCASSRTLGTDTQYFGPGTRLTVL.

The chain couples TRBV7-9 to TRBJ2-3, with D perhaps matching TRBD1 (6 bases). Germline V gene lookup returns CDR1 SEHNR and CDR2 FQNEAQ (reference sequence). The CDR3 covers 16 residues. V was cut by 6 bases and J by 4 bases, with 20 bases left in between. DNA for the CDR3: TGTGCCAGCAGTCCCAGAACAGGGACCAAACCAGATACGCAGTATTTT. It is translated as CASSPRTGTKPDTQYF.

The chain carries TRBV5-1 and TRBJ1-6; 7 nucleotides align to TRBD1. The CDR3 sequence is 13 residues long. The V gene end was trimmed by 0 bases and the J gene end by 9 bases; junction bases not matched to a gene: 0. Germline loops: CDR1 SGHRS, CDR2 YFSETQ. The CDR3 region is CASSLGQGSPLHF. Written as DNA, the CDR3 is TGCGCCAGCAGCTTGGGACAGGGTTCACCCCTCCACTTT.

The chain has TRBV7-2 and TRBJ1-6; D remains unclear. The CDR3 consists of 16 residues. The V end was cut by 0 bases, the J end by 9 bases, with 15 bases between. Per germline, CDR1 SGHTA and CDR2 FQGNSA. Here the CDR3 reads CASSLALGINSSPLHF. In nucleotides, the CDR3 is TGTGCCAGCAGCTTAGCGCTCGGGATTAACTCTTCACCCCTCCACTTT.

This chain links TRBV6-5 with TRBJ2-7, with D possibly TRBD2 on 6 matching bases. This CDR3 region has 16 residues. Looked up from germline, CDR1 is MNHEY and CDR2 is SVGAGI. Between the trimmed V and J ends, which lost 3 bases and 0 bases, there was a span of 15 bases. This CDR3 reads CASSYGGVYLSYEQYF. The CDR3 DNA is TGTGCCAGCAGTTATGGAGGGGTGTACCTCTCCTACGAGCAGTACTTC.

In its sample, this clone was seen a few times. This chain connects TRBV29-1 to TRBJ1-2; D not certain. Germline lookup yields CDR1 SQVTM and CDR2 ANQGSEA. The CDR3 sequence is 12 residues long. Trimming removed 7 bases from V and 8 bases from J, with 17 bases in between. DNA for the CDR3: TGCAGCGCAGGAGCGGGGTCTGAGGGCTACACCTTC. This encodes CSAGAGSEGYTF.

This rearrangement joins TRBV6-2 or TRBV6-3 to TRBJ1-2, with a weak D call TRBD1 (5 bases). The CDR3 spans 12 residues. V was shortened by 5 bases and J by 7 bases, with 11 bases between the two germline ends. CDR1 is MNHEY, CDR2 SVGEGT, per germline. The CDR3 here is CASSKGRAGYTF. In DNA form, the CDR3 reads TGTGCCAGCAGTAAAGGCAGGGCTGGCTACACCTTC.

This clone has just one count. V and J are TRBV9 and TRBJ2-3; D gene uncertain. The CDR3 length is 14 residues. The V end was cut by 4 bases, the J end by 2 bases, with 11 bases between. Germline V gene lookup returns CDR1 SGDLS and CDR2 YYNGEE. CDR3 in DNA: TGTGCCAGCAGCTCAAATGAAAACACAGATACGCAGTATTTT. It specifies CASSSNENTDTQYF.

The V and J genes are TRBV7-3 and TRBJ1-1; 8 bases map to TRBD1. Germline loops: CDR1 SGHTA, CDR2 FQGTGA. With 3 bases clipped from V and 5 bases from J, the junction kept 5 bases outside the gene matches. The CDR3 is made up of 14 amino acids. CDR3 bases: TGTGCCAGCAGCTTCACAGGGGGGCAAACTGAAGCTTTCTTT. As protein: CASSFTGGQTEAFF. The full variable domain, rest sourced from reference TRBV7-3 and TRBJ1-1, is GAGVSQTPSNKVTEKGKYVELRCDPISGHTALYWYRQSLGQGPEFLIYFQGTGAADDSGLPNDRFFAVRPEGSVSTLKIQRTERGDSAVYLCASSFTGGQTEAFFGQGTRLTVV.

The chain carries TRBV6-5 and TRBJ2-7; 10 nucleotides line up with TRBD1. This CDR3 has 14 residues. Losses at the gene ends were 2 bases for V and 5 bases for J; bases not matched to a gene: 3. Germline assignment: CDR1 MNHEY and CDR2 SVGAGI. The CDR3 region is CASSYGTGDNEQYF. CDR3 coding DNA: TGTGCCAGCAGTTACGGGACAGGGGACAACGAGCAGTACTTC.

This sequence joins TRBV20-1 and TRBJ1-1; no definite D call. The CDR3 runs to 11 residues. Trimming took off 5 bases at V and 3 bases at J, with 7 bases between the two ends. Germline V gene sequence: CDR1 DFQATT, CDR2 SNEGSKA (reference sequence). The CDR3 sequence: CSAYRDTEAFF. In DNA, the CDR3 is TGCAGTGCTTATAGGGACACTGAAGCTTTCTTT.

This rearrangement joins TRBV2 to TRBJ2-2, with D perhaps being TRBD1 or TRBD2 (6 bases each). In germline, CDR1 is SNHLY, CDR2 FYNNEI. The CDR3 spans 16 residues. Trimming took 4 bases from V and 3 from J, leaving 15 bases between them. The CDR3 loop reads CASSGGAGRDTGELFF. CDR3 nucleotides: TGTGCCAGCAGTGGGGGGGCAGGACGGGACACCGGGGAGCTGTTTTTT. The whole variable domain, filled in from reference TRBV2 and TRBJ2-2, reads EPEVTQTPSHQVTQMGQEVILRCVPISNHLYFYWYRQILGQKVEFLVSFYNNEISEKSEIFDDQFSVERPDGSNFTLKIRSTKLEDSAMYFCASSGGAGRDTGELFFGEGSRLTVL.

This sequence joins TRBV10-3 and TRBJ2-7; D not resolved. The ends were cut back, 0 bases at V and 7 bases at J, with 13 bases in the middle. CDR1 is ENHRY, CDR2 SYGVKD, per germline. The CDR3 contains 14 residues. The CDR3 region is CAISESKPVGEQYF. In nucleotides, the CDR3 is TGTGCCATCAGTGAGTCGAAGCCTGTCGGGGAGCAGTACTTC.

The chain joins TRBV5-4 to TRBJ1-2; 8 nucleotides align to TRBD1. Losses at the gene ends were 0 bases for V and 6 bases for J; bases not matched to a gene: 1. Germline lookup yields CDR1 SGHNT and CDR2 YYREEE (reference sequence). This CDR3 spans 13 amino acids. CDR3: CASSLAGGDGYTF. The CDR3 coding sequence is TGTGCCAGCAGCTTGGCAGGGGGCGATGGCTACACCTTC. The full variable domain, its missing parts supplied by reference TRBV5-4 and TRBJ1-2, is ETGVTQSPTHLIKTRGQQVTLRCSSQSGHNTVSWYQQALGQGPQFIFQYYREEENGRGNFPPRFSGLQFPNYSSELNVNALELDDSALYLCASSLAGGDGYTFGSGTRLTVV.